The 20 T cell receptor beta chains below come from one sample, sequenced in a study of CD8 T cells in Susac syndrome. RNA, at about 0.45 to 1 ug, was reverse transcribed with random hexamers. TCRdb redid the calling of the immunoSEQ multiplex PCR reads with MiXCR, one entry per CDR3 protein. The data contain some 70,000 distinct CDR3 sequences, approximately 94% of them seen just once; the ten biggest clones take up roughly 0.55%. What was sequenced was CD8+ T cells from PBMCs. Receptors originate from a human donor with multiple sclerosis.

The CDR3 coding sequence is TGTGCCAGCAGCTCGAATAACTATGGCTACACCTTC. Amino acids: CASSSNNYGYTF. This rearrangement joins TRBV7-9 to TRBJ1-2; D is undetermined. The CDR3 spans 12 residues. The V end was cut by 4 bases, the J end by 1 base, with 4 bases between. Germline lookup yields CDR1 SEHNR and CDR2 FQNEAQ (reference sequence).

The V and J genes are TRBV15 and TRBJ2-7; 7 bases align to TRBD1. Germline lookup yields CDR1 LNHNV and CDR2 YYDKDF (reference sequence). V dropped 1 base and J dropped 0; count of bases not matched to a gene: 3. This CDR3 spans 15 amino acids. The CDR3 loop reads CATSRATGVSYEQYF. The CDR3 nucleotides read TGTGCCACCAGCAGAGCAACAGGGGTCTCCTACGAGCAGTACTTC. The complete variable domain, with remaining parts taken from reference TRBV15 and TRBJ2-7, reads DAMVIQNPRYQVTQFGKPVTLSCSQTLNHNVMYWYQQKSSQAPKLLFHYYDKDFNNEADTPDNFQSRRPNTSFCFLDIRSPGLGDTAMYLCATSRATGVSYEQYFGPGTRLTVT.

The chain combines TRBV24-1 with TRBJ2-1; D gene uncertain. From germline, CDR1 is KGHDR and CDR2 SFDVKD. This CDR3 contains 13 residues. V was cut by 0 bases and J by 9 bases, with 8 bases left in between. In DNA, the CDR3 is TGTGCCACCAGTGATTTGCAATGGGGTGAGCAGTTCTTC. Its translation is CATSDLQWGEQFF.

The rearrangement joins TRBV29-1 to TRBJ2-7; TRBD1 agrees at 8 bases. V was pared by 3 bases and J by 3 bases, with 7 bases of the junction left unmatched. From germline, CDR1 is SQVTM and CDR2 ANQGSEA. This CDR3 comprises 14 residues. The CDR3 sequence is CSVEDGTGIYEQYF. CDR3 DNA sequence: TGCAGCGTTGAGGACGGGACAGGTATCTACGAGCAGTACTTC.

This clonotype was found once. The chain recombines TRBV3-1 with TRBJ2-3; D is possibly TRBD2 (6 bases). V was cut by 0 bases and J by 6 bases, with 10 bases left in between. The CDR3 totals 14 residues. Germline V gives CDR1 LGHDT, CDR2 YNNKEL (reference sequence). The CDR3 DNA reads TGTGCCAGCAGCCAAGAGGGACTGCTCGATACGCAGTATTTT. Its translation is CASSQEGLLDTQYF.

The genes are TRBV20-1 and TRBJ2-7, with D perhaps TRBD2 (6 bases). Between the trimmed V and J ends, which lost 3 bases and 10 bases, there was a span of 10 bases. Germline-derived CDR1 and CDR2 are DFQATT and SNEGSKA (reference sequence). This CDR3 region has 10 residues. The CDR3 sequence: CSARSSDQYF. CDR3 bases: TGCAGTGCTAGGTCTAGCGATCAGTACTTC.

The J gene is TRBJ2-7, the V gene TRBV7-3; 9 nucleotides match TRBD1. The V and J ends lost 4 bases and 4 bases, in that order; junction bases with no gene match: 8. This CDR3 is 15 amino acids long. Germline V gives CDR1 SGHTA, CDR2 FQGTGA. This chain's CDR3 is CASSWDRDRVYEQYF. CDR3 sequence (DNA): TGTGCCAGCAGCTGGGACCGGGACAGGGTTTACGAGCAGTACTTC.

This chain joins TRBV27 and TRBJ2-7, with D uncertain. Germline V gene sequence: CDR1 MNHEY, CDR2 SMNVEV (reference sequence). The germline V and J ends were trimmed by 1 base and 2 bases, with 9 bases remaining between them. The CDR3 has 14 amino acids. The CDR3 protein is CASSLLSSTYEQYF. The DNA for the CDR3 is TGTGCCAGCAGTTTATTAAGTTCTACCTACGAGCAGTACTTC.

The DNA for the CDR3 is TGTGCCAGCAGTTTAAACGGGGGGGCCGGGGAGCAGTACTTC. It specifies CASSLNGGAGEQYF. The chain joins TRBV27 to TRBJ2-7, with 8 bases fitting TRBD2. The CDR3 extends over 14 amino acids. With 2 bases clipped from V and 7 bases from J, the junction kept 7 bases outside the gene matches. Germline loops: CDR1 MNHEY, CDR2 SMNVEV (reference sequence).

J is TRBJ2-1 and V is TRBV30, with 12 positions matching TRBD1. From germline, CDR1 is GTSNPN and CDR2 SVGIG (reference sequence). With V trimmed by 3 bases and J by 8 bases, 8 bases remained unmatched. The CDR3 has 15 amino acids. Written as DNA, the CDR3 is TGTGCCTGGAGCGCCGGGACAGGGGGCGGGGATGAGCAGTTCTTC. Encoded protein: CAWSAGTGGGDEQFF. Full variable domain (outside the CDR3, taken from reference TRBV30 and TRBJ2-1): SQTIHQWPATLVQPVGSPLSLECTVEGTSNPNLYWYRQAAGRGLQLLFYSVGIGQISSEVPQNLSASRPQDRQFILSSKKLLLSDSGFYLCAWSAGTGGGDEQFFGPGTRLTVL.

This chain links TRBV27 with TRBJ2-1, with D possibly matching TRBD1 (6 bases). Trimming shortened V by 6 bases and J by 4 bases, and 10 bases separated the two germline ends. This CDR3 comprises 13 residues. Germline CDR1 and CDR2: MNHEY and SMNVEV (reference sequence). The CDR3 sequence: CASSPGQYNEQFF. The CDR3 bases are TGTGCCAGCAGCCCGGGACAATACAATGAGCAGTTCTTC.

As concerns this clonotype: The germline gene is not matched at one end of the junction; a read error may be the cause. The CDR3 region has the DNA TGCAGCGTTGAGTGGGGGATCCCCTCCTCCGAGCAGTACTTC. It specifies CSVEWGIPSSEQYF. The V call is TRBV29-1, the J call TRBJ2-7; D may correspond to TRBD1 or TRBD2 (5 bases each). Looked up from germline, CDR1 is SQVTM and CDR2 is ANQGSEA. There are 14 residues in the CDR3.

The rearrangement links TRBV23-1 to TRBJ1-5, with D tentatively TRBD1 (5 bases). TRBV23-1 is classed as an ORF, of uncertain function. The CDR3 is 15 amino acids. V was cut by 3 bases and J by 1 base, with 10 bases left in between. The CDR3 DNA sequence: TGCGCCAGCAGTCAGGGGGTGGGAAGCAATCAGCCCCAGCATTTT. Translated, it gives CASSQGVGSNQPQHF.

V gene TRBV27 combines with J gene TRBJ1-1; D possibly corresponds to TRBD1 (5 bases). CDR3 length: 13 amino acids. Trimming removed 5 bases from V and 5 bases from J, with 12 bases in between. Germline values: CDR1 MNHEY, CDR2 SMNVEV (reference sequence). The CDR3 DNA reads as TGTGCCAGCAGTCCCCGCACAGGAACTGAAGCTTTCTTT. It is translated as CASSPRTGTEAFF.

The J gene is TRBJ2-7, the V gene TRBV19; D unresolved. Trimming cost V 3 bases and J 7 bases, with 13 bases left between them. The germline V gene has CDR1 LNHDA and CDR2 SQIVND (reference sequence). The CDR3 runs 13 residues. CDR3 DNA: TGTGCCAGTAGTATGGTTCTGACCGGGGAGCAGTACTTC. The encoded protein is CASSMVLTGEQYF.

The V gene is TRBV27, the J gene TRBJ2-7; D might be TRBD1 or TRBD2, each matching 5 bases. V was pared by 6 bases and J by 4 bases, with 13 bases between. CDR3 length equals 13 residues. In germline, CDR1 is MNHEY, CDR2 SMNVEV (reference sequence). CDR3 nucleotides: TGTGCCAGCAGCTACCGGGACGGTTACGAGCAGTACTTC. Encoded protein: CASSYRDGYEQYF.

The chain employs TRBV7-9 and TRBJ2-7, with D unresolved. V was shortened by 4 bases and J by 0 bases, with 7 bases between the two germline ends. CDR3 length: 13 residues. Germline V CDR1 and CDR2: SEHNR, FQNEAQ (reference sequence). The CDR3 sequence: CASSSPASYEQYF. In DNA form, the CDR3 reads TGTGCCAGCAGCTCCCCCGCCTCCTACGAGCAGTACTTC.

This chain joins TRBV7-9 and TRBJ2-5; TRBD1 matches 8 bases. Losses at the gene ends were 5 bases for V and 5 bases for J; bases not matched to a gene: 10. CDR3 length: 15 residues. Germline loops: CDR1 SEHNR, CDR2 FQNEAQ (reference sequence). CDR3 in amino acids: CASSPGQDSGETQYF. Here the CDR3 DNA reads TGTGCCAGCAGCCCGGGACAGGATTCAGGGGAGACCCAGTACTTC.

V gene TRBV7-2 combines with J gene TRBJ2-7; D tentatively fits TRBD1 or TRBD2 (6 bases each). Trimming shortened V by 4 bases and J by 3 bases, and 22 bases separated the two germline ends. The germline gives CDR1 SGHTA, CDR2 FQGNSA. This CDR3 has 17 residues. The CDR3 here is CASSYGGTPTPGYEQYF. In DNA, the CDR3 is TGTGCCAGCAGCTACGGCGGGACACCTACGCCGGGCTACGAGCAGTACTTC.

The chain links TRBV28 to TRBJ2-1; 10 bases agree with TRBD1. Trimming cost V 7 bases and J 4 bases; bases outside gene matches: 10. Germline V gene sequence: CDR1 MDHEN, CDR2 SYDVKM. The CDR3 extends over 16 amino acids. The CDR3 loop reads CASTDPGTGEYNEQFF. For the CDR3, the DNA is TGTGCCAGCACCGACCCCGGGACAGGGGAATACAATGAGCAGTTCTTC. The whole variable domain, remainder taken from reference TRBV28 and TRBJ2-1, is DVKVTQSSRYLVKRTGEKVFLECVQDMDHENMFWYRQDPGLGLRLIYFSYDVKMKEKGDIPEGYSVSREKKERFSLILESASTNQTSMYLCASTDPGTGEYNEQFFGPGTRLTVL.